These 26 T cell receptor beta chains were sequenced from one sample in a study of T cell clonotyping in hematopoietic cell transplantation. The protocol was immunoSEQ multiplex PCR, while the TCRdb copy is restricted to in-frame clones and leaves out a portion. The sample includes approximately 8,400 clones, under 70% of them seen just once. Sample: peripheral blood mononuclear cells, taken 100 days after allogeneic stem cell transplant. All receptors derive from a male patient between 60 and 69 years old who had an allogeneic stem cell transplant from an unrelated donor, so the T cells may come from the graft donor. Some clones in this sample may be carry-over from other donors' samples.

The chain's CDR3 is CASTRDSSPREQYF. Written as DNA, the CDR3 is TGCGCCAGCACTCGCGACTCCTCCCCGCGAGAGCAGTACTTC. The chain employs TRBV5-1 and TRBJ2-7, with D uncertain. The ends were cut back, 6 bases at V and 7 bases at J, with 20 bases in the middle. CDR1 SGHRS and CDR2 YFSETQ come from the germline V gene. CDR3 length: 14 amino acids. The variable domain in full, completed from reference TRBV5-1 and TRBJ2-7, reads KAGVTQTPRYLIKTRGQQVTLSCSPISGHRSVSWYQQTPGQGLQFLFEYFSETQRNKGNFPGRFSGRQFSNSRSEMNVSTLELGDSALYLCASTRDSSPREQYFGPGTRLTVT.

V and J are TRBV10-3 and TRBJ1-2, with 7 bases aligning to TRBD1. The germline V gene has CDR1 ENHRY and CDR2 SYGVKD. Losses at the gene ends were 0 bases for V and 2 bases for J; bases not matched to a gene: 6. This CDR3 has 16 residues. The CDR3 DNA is TGTGCCATCAGTGAGTCGAAGGGGGCGCAGAACTATGGCTACACCTTC. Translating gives CAISESKGAQNYGYTF.

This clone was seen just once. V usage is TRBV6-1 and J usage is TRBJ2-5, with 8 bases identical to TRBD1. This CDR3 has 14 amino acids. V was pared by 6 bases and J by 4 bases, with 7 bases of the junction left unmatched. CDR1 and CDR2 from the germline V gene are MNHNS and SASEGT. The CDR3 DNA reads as TGTGCCAGCAGACGGACAGGGAGCGCAGAGACCCAGTACTTC. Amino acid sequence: CASRRTGSAETQYF.

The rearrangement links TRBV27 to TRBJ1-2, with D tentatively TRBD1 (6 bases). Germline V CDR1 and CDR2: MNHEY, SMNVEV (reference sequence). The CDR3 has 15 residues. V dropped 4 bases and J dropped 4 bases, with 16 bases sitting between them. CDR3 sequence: CASSYAGGPIYGYTF. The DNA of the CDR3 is TGTGCCAGCAGTTATGCGGGGGGGCCCATCTATGGCTACACCTTC.

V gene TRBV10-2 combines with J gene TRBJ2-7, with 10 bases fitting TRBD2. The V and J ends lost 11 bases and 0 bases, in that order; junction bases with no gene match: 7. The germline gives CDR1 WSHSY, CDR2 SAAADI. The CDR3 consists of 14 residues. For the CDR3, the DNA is TGCGCCGCCGGGTCTAGCGGGAGCTCCTACGAGCAGTACTTC. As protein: CAAGSSGSSYEQYF.

The CDR3 here is CASSFGAYTGELFF. Here the CDR3 DNA reads TGTGCCAGCAGCTTCGGGGCTTACACCGGGGAGCTGTTTTTT. This chain links TRBV11-3 with TRBJ2-2; D tentatively fits TRBD1 or TRBD2 (5 bases each). This CDR3 is 14 amino acids long. Germline V gene sequence: CDR1 SGHNT, CDR2 YENEEA. V lost 3 bases to trimming and J lost 3 bases, with 8 bases between them.

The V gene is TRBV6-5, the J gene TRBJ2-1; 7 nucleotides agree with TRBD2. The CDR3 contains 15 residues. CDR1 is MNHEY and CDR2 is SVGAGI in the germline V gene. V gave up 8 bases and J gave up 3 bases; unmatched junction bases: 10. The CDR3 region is CASQRSGGFYNEQFF. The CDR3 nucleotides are TGTGCCAGCCAACGATCCGGGGGGTTCTACAATGAGCAGTTCTTC.

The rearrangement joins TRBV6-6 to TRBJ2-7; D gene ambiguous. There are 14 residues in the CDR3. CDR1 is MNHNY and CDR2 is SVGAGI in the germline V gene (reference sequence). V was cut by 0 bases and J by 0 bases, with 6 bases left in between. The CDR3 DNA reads TGTGCCAGCAGTTACTCGCCAGGCTCCTACGAGCAGTACTTC. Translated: CASSYSPGSYEQYF.

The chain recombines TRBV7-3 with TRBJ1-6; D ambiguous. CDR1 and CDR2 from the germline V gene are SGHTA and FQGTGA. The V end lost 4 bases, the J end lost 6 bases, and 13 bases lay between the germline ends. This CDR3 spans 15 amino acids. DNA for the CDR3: TGTGCCAGCAGCTCATTCGGCCGGGGTAATTCACCCCTCCACTTT. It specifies CASSSFGRGNSPLHF.

The CDR3 is CASSESTTGGDETQYF. The CDR3 nucleotides read TGCGCCAGCAGTGAGTCGACGACGGGCGGAGATGAGACCCAGTACTTC. The rearrangement links TRBV10-2 to TRBJ2-5; D gene uncertain. Germline CDR1 is WSHSY and CDR2 is SAAADI. The CDR3 has 16 residues. The V and J ends lost 0 bases and 5 bases respectively, with 16 bases between them.

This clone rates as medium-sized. The DNA for the CDR3 is TGCAGTGCTAGCTATGGCTACACCTTC. Translation gives CSASYGYTF. J is TRBJ1-2 and V is TRBV20-1; D gene unclear. Germline loops: CDR1 DFQATT, CDR2 SNEGSKA (reference sequence). CDR3 length: 9 residues. The V end lost 3 bases, the J end lost 4 bases, and 0 bases lay between the germline ends.

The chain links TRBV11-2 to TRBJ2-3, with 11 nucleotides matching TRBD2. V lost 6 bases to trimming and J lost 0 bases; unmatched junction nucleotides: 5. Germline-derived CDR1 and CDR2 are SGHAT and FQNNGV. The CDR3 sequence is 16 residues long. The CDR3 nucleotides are TGTGCCAGCAGACGACTAGCGGGGCCTAGCACAGATACGCAGTATTTT. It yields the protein CASRRLAGPSTDTQYF. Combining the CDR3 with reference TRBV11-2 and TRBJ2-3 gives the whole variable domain EAGVAQSPRYKIIEKRQSVAFWCNPISGHATLYWYQQILGQGPKLLIQFQNNGVVDDSQLPKDRFSAERLKGVDSTLKIQPAKLEDSAVYLCASRRLAGPSTDTQYFGPGTRLTVL.

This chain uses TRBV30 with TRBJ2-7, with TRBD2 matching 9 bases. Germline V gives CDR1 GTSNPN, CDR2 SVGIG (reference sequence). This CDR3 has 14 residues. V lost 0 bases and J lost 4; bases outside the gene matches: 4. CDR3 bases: TGTGCCTGGAGTGTAGCTAGCGGGGTGTACGAGCAGTACTTC. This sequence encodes CAWSVASGVYEQYF.

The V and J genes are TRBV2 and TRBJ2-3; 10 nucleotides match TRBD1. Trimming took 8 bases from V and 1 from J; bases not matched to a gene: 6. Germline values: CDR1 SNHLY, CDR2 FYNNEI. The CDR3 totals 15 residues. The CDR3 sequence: CASSGQGDRTDTQYF. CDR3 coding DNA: TGTGCCAGCTCTGGACAGGGGGACCGCACAGATACGCAGTATTTT. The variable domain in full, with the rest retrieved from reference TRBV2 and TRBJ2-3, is EPEVTQTPSHQVTQMGQEVILRCVPISNHLYFYWYRQILGQKVEFLVSFYNNEISEKSEIFDDQFSVERPDGSNFTLKIRSTKLEDSAMYFCASSGQGDRTDTQYFGPGTRLTVL.

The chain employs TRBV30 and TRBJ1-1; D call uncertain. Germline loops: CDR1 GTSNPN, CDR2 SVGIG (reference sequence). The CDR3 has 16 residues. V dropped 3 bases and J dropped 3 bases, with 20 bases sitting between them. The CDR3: CAWRAEPEGLDTEAFF. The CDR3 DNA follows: TGTGCCTGGAGGGCCGAACCGGAAGGGCTGGACACTGAAGCTTTCTTT.

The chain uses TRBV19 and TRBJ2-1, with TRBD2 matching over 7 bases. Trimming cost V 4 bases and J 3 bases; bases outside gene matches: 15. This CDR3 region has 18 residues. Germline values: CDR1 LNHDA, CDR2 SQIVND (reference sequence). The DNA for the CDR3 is TGTGCCAGTAGTAATCACCCTGGGGAGGGAGGGCTCTACAATGAGCAGTTCTTC. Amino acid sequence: CASSNHPGEGGLYNEQFF. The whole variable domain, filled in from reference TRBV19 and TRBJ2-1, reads DGGITQSPKYLFRKEGQNVTLSCEQNLNHDAMYWYRQDPGQGLRLIYYSQIVNDFQKGDIAEGYSVSREKKESFPLTVTSAQKNPTAFYLCASSNHPGEGGLYNEQFFGPGTRLTVL.

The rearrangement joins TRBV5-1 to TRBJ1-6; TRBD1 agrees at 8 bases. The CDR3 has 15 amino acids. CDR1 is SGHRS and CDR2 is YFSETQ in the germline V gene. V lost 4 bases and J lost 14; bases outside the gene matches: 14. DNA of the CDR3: TGCGCCAGCAGCATCCAGACCGCGGACAGGGCATCCCTCCACTTT. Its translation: CASSIQTADRASLHF.

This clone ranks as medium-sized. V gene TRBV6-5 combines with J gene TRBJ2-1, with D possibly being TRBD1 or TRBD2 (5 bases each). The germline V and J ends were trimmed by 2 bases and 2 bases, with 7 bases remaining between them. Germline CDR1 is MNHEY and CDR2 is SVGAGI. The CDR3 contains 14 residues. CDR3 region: CASSYQGAYNEQFF. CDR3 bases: TGTGCCAGCAGTTACCAGGGAGCCTACAATGAGCAGTTCTTC.

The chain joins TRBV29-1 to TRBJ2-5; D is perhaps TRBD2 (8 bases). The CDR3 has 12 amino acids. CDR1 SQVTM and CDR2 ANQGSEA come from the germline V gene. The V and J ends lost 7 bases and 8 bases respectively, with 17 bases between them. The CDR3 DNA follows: TGCAGCGCCGGTCGGGAGGGGGCAACCCAGTACTTC. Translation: CSAGREGATQYF.

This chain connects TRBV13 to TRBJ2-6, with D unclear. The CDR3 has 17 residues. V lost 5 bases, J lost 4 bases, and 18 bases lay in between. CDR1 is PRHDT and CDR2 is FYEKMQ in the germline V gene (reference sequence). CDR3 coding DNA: TGTGCCAGCAGCGTCCGGGTCAGCGTCCCAGGGGCCAACGTCCTGACTTTC. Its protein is CASSVRVSVPGANVLTF.

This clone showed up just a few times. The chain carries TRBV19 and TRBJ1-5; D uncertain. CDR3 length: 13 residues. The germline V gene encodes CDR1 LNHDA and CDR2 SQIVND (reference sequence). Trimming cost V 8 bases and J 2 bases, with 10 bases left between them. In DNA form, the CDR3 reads TGTGCCAGTCAAAACTGGGGCAATCAGCCCCAGCATTTT. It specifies CASQNWGNQPQHF.

The CDR3 DNA reads as TGTGCCAGCAGCTTGCGGGACAGGGGGCGGTCCGGGGAGCTGTTTTTT. This gives the protein CASSLRDRGRSGELFF. The rearrangement joins TRBV5-6 to TRBJ2-2; TRBD1 matches 12 bases. CDR1 and CDR2 (germline): SGHDT, YYEEEE. This CDR3 contains 16 residues. V was pared by 1 base and J by 6 bases, with 4 bases of the junction left unmatched.

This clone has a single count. CDR3 DNA sequence: TGTGCCAGCTCACCTTCACAGGGAGGGAAGACTGGAAACACCATATATTTT. Translation gives CASSPSQGGKTGNTIYF. V gene TRBV18 combines with J gene TRBJ1-3, with a weak D call TRBD1 (6 bases). V lost 3 bases and J lost 2, with 17 bases in between. Germline assignment: CDR1 KGHSH and CDR2 LQKENI. The CDR3 contains 17 residues.

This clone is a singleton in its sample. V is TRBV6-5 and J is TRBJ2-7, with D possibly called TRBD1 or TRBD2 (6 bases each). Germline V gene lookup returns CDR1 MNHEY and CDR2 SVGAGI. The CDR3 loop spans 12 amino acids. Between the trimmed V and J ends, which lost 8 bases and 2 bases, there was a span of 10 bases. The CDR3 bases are TGTGCCAGCGGGGGGCAGCCCTACGAGCAGTACTTC. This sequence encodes CASGGQPYEQYF.

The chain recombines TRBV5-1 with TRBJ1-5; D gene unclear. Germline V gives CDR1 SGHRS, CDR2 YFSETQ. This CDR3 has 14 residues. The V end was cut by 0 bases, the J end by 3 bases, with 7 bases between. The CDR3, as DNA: TGCGCCAGCAGCTTGGAAGGGCCCAATCAGCCCCAGCATTTT. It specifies CASSLEGPNQPQHF.

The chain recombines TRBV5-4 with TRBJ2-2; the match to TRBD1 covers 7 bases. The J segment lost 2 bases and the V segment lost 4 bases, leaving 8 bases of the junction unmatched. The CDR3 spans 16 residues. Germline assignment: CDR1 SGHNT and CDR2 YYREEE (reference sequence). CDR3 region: CASSPPGQLNTGELFF. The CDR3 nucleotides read TGTGCCAGCAGCCCCCCGGGACAGCTAAACACCGGGGAGCTGTTTTTT.